This passage covers 27 T cell receptor beta chains from one sample sequenced in a study of blood T cell repertoires in COVID-19. Only in-frame clones appear in the TCRdb table, and some are missing; sequencing was by immunoSEQ multiplex PCR. Counted here are fewer than 250,000 clones, around four fifths occurring once; the ten biggest clones make up about 5.3%. The sample comprised PBMCs or T cells enriched from blood (not recorded which). All receptors come from a woman aged 45-60 years who had been exposed to COVID-19.

J is TRBJ1-5 and V is TRBV6-5, with 7 bases identical to TRBD1. The CDR3 consists of 14 residues. The junction had 4 bases not matched to a gene; V was cut back by 6 bases and J by 2 bases. From germline, CDR1 is MNHEY and CDR2 SVGAGI. CDR3 in amino acids: CASRQGQGNQPQHF. The DNA for the CDR3 is TGTGCCAGCAGACAGGGGCAGGGCAATCAGCCCCAGCATTTT.

V gene TRBV5-6 combines with J gene TRBJ1-2, with 9 bases matching TRBD1. Trimming cost V 1 base and J 8 bases; bases outside gene matches: 12. The CDR3 runs to 16 residues. Germline loops: CDR1 SGHDT, CDR2 YYEEEE. The CDR3 nucleotides read TGTGCCAGCAGCTTGAGCGGGACAGGGATAAAGGTGGGCTACACCTTC. Protein sequence: CASSLSGTGIKVGYTF.

V and J are TRBV6-5 and TRBJ1-5; a possible D gene is TRBD1 (5 bases). V was clipped by 8 bases and J by 0 bases, with 11 bases between them. This CDR3 region has 14 residues. Germline V lookup: CDR1 MNHEY, CDR2 SVGAGI. The CDR3 region is CASRQLYSNQPQHF. In DNA, the CDR3 is TGTGCCAGCCGACAGTTATATAGCAATCAGCCCCAGCATTTT.

The rearrangement links TRBV7-9 to TRBJ2-1; 10 bases align to TRBD1. CDR1 is SEHNR and CDR2 is FQNEAQ in the germline V gene (reference sequence). V was pared by 4 bases and J by 3 bases, with 3 bases of the junction left unmatched. The CDR3 contains 15 residues. The CDR3 region is CASSWDRGVYNEQFF. For the CDR3, the DNA is TGTGCCAGCAGCTGGGACAGGGGTGTCTACAATGAGCAGTTCTTC.

The rearrangement links TRBV19 to TRBJ1-6, with 7 bases that match TRBD1. The J segment lost 2 bases and the V segment lost 2 bases, leaving 6 bases of the junction unmatched. CDR1 is LNHDA, CDR2 SQIVND, per germline (reference sequence). The CDR3 runs to 17 residues. The CDR3 loop is CASSISGRGAYNSPLHF. In nucleotides, the CDR3 is TGTGCCAGTAGTATAAGCGGCAGGGGGGCCTATAATTCACCCCTCCACTTT. Full variable domain (rest looked up from reference TRBV19 and TRBJ1-6): DGGITQSPKYLFRKEGQNVTLSCEQNLNHDAMYWYRQDPGQGLRLIYYSQIVNDFQKGDIAEGYSVSREKKESFPLTVTSAQKNPTAFYLCASSISGRGAYNSPLHFGNGTRLTVT.

The rearrangement joins TRBV18 to TRBJ1-3, with D perhaps TRBD1 (6 bases). V shed 3 bases and J shed 0 bases, with 9 bases lying between them. The germline V gene encodes CDR1 KGHSH and CDR2 LQKENI. The CDR3 runs to 15 residues. DNA for the CDR3: TGTGCCAGCTCACCCGACAGGTTCTCTGGAAACACCATATATTTT. Residues: CASSPDRFSGNTIYF. Full variable domain (remainder filled in from reference TRBV18 and TRBJ1-3): NAGVMQNPRHLVRRRGQEARLRCSPMKGHSHVYWYRQLPEEGLKFMVYLQKENIIDESGMPKERFSAEFPKEGPSILRIQQVVRGDSAAYFCASSPDRFSGNTIYFGEGSWLTVV.

V gene TRBV2 combines with J gene TRBJ2-5; D gene uncertain. The CDR3 contains 11 residues. From germline, CDR1 is SNHLY and CDR2 FYNNEI. The V gene lost 7 bases and the J gene lost 5 bases, with 8 bases spanning the gap. CDR3 region: CASTPGETQYF. The CDR3 nucleotides are TGTGCCAGCACTCCCGGGGAGACCCAGTACTTC.

The V call is TRBV11-2, the J call TRBJ2-7; unclear D gene. The CDR3 covers 13 residues. From germline, CDR1 is SGHAT and CDR2 FQNNGV. V lost 1 base to trimming and J lost 6 bases, with 10 bases between them. CDR3: CASSLGAPGEQYF. CDR3 sequence (DNA): TGTGCCAGCAGCTTAGGAGCTCCCGGCGAGCAGTACTTC.

The chain recombines TRBV19 with TRBJ2-1; TRBD2 matches at 8 bases. V lost 2 bases, J lost 7 bases, and 7 bases stayed unmatched. CDR1 and CDR2 (germline): LNHDA, SQIVND (reference sequence). CDR3 length: 15 residues. The CDR3 DNA reads TGTGCCAGTAGTATAAAGCGGGGGCCCCTTAATGAGCAGTTCTTC. Amino acid sequence: CASSIKRGPLNEQFF.

This clone was recorded only once. V usage is TRBV6-6 and J usage is TRBJ1-5; D gene uncertain. Trimming took 6 bases from V and 3 from J, leaving 6 bases between them. Germline CDR1 MNHNY, CDR2 SVGAGI (reference sequence). The CDR3 totals 12 residues. CDR3 bases: TGTGCCAGCAGCCTGTTCAATCAGCCCCAGCATTTT. Residues: CASSLFNQPQHF.

The chain recombines TRBV7-2 with TRBJ1-1; perhaps TRBD1 as D (6 bases). Trimming left V 1 base short and J 5 bases short, with 14 bases between. The CDR3 has 15 amino acids. Germline CDR1 reads SGHTA; CDR2 reads FQGNSA. The CDR3 here is CASSLVTGSGTEAFF. The DNA of the CDR3 is TGTGCCAGCAGCTTAGTTACAGGGTCTGGAACTGAAGCTTTCTTT.

This clone was detected only once. The chain joins TRBV24-1 to TRBJ2-1, with D perhaps TRBD2 (6 bases). The CDR3 totals 14 residues. V was pared by 4 bases and J by 6 bases, with 12 bases between. CDR1 and CDR2 from the germline V gene are KGHDR and SFDVKD. The CDR3 is CATSDTGTLNEQFF. The DNA for the CDR3 is TGTGCCACCAGTGACACCGGGACTCTCAATGAGCAGTTCTTC.

The chain uses TRBV7-8 and TRBJ1-3; D gene ambiguous. The CDR3 covers 13 residues. The V and J ends lost 0 bases and 6 bases respectively, with 6 bases between them. Germline V lookup: CDR1 SGHVS, CDR2 FQNEAQ. CDR3 protein: CASSLALANTIYF. CDR3 bases: TGTGCCAGCAGCTTAGCACTCGCAAACACCATATATTTT.

The chain uses TRBV5-1 and TRBJ1-4; D not resolved. The CDR3 covers 14 residues. V lost 1 base and J 7 bases, leaving 11 bases between the germline ends. The germline gives CDR1 SGHRS, CDR2 YFSETQ. As DNA, the CDR3 is TGCGCCAGCAGCTTGCAGGCCCCTGGTGAAAAACTGTTTTTT. Residues: CASSLQAPGEKLFF.

The chain is built from TRBV6-2 or TRBV6-3 and TRBJ1-1; 9 bases agree with TRBD1. Germline V gene lookup returns CDR1 MNHEY and CDR2 SVGEGT. J was trimmed by 6 bases and V by 4 bases; bases with no gene match: 3. The CDR3 covers 13 residues. The CDR3 DNA reads as TGTGCCAGCAGTTCCCGACAGGGGGCTGAAGCTTTCTTT. This codes for CASSSRQGAEAFF.

The chain is built from TRBV6-5 and TRBJ2-7; D is possibly TRBD2 (5 bases). Germline lookup yields CDR1 MNHEY and CDR2 SVGAGI. The length of the CDR3 is 14 residues. Trimming took off 7 bases at V and 0 bases at J, with 13 bases between the two ends. CDR3 sequence: CASKEVPLSYEQYF. The CDR3 DNA is TGTGCCAGCAAGGAGGTTCCCCTCTCCTACGAGCAGTACTTC.

V and J are TRBV9 and TRBJ2-2, with D possibly matching TRBD2 (6 bases). The CDR3 runs to 16 residues. Germline V CDR1 and CDR2: SGDLS, YYNGEE. The ends were cut back, 0 bases at V and 1 base at J, with 10 bases in the middle. CDR3 bases: TGTGCCAGCAGCGTAGAGGCGGGATTGAACACCGGGGAGCTGTTTTTT. Amino acids: CASSVEAGLNTGELFF.

The chain joins TRBV29-1 to TRBJ1-5, with TRBD1 matching 8 bases. Trimming removed 5 bases from V and 4 bases from J; junction bases left unmatched: 4. Germline V CDR1 and CDR2: SQVTM, ANQGSEA. The CDR3 loop spans 13 amino acids. This chain's CDR3 is CSVTTGANQPQHF. In DNA form, the CDR3 reads TGCAGCGTTACGACAGGGGCAAATCAGCCCCAGCATTTT.

The gene calls are TRBV6-5 and TRBJ1-1; D gene uncertain. Germline assignment: CDR1 MNHEY and CDR2 SVGAGI. The CDR3 length is 14 residues. V was shortened by 5 bases and J by 2 bases, with 12 bases between the two germline ends. CDR3 residues: CASSTPGRNTEAFF. The DNA of the CDR3 is TGTGCCAGCAGTACCCCGGGAAGAAACACTGAAGCTTTCTTT.

The chain uses TRBV9 and TRBJ2-7; D not certain. V was shortened by 0 bases and J by 0 bases, with 13 bases between the two germline ends. The CDR3 sequence is 16 residues long. The V gene's germline CDR1 is SGDLS and CDR2 YYNGEE. The CDR3 sequence: CASSVGAAFSSYEQYF. In nucleotides, the CDR3 is TGTGCCAGCAGCGTAGGGGCAGCCTTTAGCTCCTACGAGCAGTACTTC.

The chain is built from TRBV11-2 and TRBJ2-1; 7 nucleotides agree with TRBD2. Per the germline V gene, CDR1 is SGHAT and CDR2 is FQNNGV. The CDR3 sequence is 14 residues long. V gave up 5 bases and J gave up 7 bases; unmatched junction bases: 8. In nucleotides, the CDR3 is TGTGCCAGCAGCATCCGGACTAGTTTAAATGAGCAGTTCTTC. Translated, it gives CASSIRTSLNEQFF.

V is TRBV18 and J is TRBJ2-5; D is undetermined. Germline V CDR1 and CDR2: KGHSH, LQKENI. There are 12 residues in the CDR3. Trimming removed 3 bases from V and 7 bases from J, with 9 bases in between. Here the CDR3 DNA reads TGTGCCAGCTCACCCCTGTCCGGGACCCAGTACTTC. Protein: CASSPLSGTQYF.

The genes are TRBV27 and TRBJ1-1; weak D call: TRBD1 (5 bases). Germline V gene sequence: CDR1 MNHEY, CDR2 SMNVEV (reference sequence). Between the trimmed V and J ends, which lost 3 bases and 4 bases, there was a span of 9 bases. CDR3 size: 13 residues. The CDR3 loop reads CASSFSGGTEAFF. CDR3 sequence (DNA): TGTGCCAGCAGTTTCTCGGGGGGCACTGAAGCTTTCTTT.

DNA of the CDR3: TGTGCCTGGAGCGCCAGGGGAGTCACTGAAGCTTTCTTT. It translates to CAWSARGVTEAFF. The chain carries TRBV30 and TRBJ1-1, with D maybe TRBD1 (6 bases). The CDR3 covers 13 residues. Germline loops: CDR1 GTSNPN, CDR2 SVGIG (reference sequence). The V and J ends lost 3 bases and 4 bases respectively, with 12 bases between them.

This clone was observed a few times. V usage is TRBV4-2 and J usage is TRBJ2-3; 8 nucleotides agree with TRBD1. With 0 bases clipped from V and 1 base from J, the junction kept 3 bases outside the gene matches. The germline V gene has CDR1 LGHNA and CDR2 YNFKEQ. This CDR3 has 16 residues. CDR3 loop: CASSQEPGQGTDTQYF. In DNA form, the CDR3 reads TGTGCCAGCAGCCAAGAACCGGGACAGGGCACAGATACGCAGTATTTT.

This clone was seen once. This chain links TRBV19 with TRBJ2-2, with 16 bases aligning to TRBD2. This CDR3 region has 17 residues. The V gene end was trimmed by 7 bases and the J gene end by 5 bases; junction bases not matched to a gene: 7. Germline values: CDR1 LNHDA, CDR2 SQIVND (reference sequence). Here the CDR3 DNA reads TGTGCCAGTACCCCGGGACTAGCGGGGGGGCCTACCGGGGAGCTGTTTTTT. Encoded protein: CASTPGLAGGPTGELFF.

The chain recombines TRBV20-1 with TRBJ1-2, with 7 nucleotides matching TRBD1. This CDR3 region has 11 residues. Germline loops: CDR1 DFQATT, CDR2 SNEGSKA (reference sequence). V lost 8 bases, J lost 5 bases, and 5 bases stayed unmatched. CDR3 DNA: TGCAGTACGACAGGGTCTTATGGCTACACCTTC. It encodes CSTTGSYGYTF.